This is a list of T cell receptor beta chains from one sample in a study of blood T cell repertoires in COVID-19. Some clones are missing from TCRdb's copy, which holds only in-frame ones; the method was immunoSEQ multiplex PCR. The profile shows 250,000 to 400,000 clones, 85% of them singletons. Sequencing was done on a sample of PBMCs or T cells enriched from blood (not recorded which). Receptors originate from a woman aged 25 to 39 who had been exposed to COVID-19. CDR3s include the opening cysteine and the closing phenylalanine or tryptophan. A D gene is named only where the DNA matches it firmly. Where a row states a size, it is once, few, many or the class of an expanded clone; other rows omit it.

J gene | V gene | D gene | clone size | CDR3 DNA | CDR3 protein
TRBJ1-1 | TRBV5-1 | - | - | TGCGCCAGCAGCTTGCAGGGTTATAACACTGAAGCTTTCTTT | CASSLQGYNTEAFF
TRBJ1-2 | TRBV5-1 | TRBD1 | - | TGCGCCAGCAGCTTGTGGGACAGGCTTAACTATGGCTACACCTTC | CASSLWDRLNYGYTF
TRBJ1-2 | TRBV7-3 | TRBD1 | - | TGTGCCAGCAGCCCAGGGTCGGGACAGGGCTATGGCTACACCTTC | CASSPGSGQGYGYTF
TRBJ2-2 | TRBV7-8 | - | once | TGTGCCAGCACCTCTGAACTAGCGAACACCGGGGAGCTGTTTTTT | CASTSELANTGELFF
TRBJ2-2 | TRBV3-1/TRBV3-2 | - | - | TGTGCCAGCAGCCGCTTAGACACCGGGGAGCTGTTTTTT | CASSRLDTGELFF
TRBJ2-1 | TRBV7-2 | TRBD1 | - | TGTGCCAGCACAAACCGACAGGGGACCTACAATGAGCAGTTCTTC | CASTNRQGTYNEQFF
TRBJ2-7 | TRBV5-4 | - | - | TGTGCCAGCAGCGCTCAGGGTTACGAGCAGTACTTC | CASSAQGYEQYF
TRBJ1-4 | TRBV19 | - | - | TGTGCCAGCGAAGGCAGCGACAGCACAACTAATGAAAAACTGTTTTTT | CASEGSDSTTNEKLFF
TRBJ2-3 | TRBV11-1 | TRBD2 | - | TGTGCCAGCAGCTTAGTACGGGGGGTTCAGGGTACGCAGTATTTT | CASSLVRGVQGTQYF
TRBJ2-1 | TRBV5-5 | - | - | TGTGCCAGCAGCACCGGACTTTGGGAGCAGTTCTTC | CASSTGLWEQFF
TRBJ2-1 | TRBV9 | - | - | TGTGCCAGCAGCGTTACTGGGGGGAAGGGTGAGCAGTTCTTC | CASSVTGGKGEQFF